This TCR beta chain appears in the sequencing data of a study of blood T cell repertoires in COVID-19 (dated by TCRdb to the early 2020s). Regarding the research as a whole: The collaborator samples originated in the United States, Italy and Spain and spanned the acute and convalescent phases of COVID-19. The material from the prospective study consisted of cDNA or gDNA derived from T cells, B-cell-depleted T cells, or PBMCs. Subjects who had been exposed to COVID-19, were actively infected with it, or had recovered from it provided the deeply sampled blood TCRbeta repertoires that made up the dataset. A freely available public database, intended as a resource for researchers studying the immune response to SARS-CoV-2, is where the repertoires were released. Samples were obtained from the ongoing ImmuneRACE study (first 160 participants) and from 1,254 subjects provided by 6 global collaborators. A de-identified subject ID, COVID-19 status, age in years and sex were almost always included in the sample metadata. Where available, HLA class I and class II types were obtained from metadata supplied by the sample provider rather than from assay-based typing. Overall study outcomes, separate from this receptor: The quantity of clinical and demographic metadata differed by source and by participant and was supplied without curation.

The immunoSEQ Assay, a bias-controlled multiplex PCR, was used to amplify TCRbeta CDR3 regions from genomic DNA. As for the original processing: Nucleated cell counts per sample were estimated from amplification of reference gene primers within the assay. To quantify the absolute abundance of each unique TCRbeta CDR3 rearrangement, sequence reads were collapsed and filtered. For each sample, productive Simpson clonality was calculated as the square root of Simpson's diversity index over productive rearrangements. TCRdb took this table from immuneACCESS and kept in-frame rearrangements with V and J called. Such tables lack part of the clones; where checked against another copy, unresolved V genes explain under half of the gap, and the rest is unexplained. D and trimming were read from the DNA, whereas the V and J calls and clone size are those reported in that table. This sample comprises tens of thousands of clones, 75% to 85% of them detected only once. Of the sample, 15% to 20% is held by the ten largest clones.

Turning to this clone: Its antigen remains undetermined. Within one base of it there is no much larger clone, and no base qualities were kept.

Each collaborating institution followed its own protocols to collect whole blood in K2EDTA tubes. For TCRbeta analysis, collaborator samples were shipped as frozen whole blood, as isolated PBMCs, or as DNA extracted from either sample type. CDR1 and CDR2 are drawn from the germline V gene: MNHEY, SVGEGT. For this chain, trimming is 1 base at the V end and 0 bases at the J end, and the number of junction bases without a gene match is 9. The CDR3 measures 18 amino acids from cysteine to phenylalanine. Just the 54-base CDR3 DNA is kept, in frame starting at base 1. Material for sequencing was peripheral blood. The sequence joins TRBV6-2 or TRBV6-3 to TRBJ1-5; 7 central bases correspond to TRBD1. The sequence was obtained from a human donor in a cohort sampled during active COVID-19. CDR3 loop: CASSYLTGSPNSNQPQHF. Here is the DNA: TGTGCCAGCAGTTACTTGACAGGGTCCCCCAATAGCAATCAGCCCCAGCATTTT.